This T cell receptor beta chain came from a study of shared clonotypes between healthy human individuals. Overall study context: A donor's plate count was three for CD4 naive and three for CD4 memory; CD8 naive had two and CD8 memory one.

Caucasian adults residing in Nashville, Tennessee made up all the donors. The CDR3 contains 15 residues. V dropped 4 bases and J dropped 4; count of bases not matched to a gene: 9. CDR1 is LNHDA, CDR2 SQIVND, per germline (reference sequence). Clones were sequenced by immunoSEQ multiplex PCR, and TCRdb holds only the in-frame ones, with some missing. Counted here are a few million clones, just over 90% occurring once; the ten biggest clones make up more than 0.12%. J is TRBJ2-7 and V is TRBV19, with 8 bases aligning to TRBD1. The origin of this receptor is a man aged 18 to 30 in good health. The sample comprised naive CD4+ T cells sorted from blood. Stated subset: CD45RA+ positively selected. The CDR3 DNA sequence: TGTGCCAGTAGTACCGGACAGGGTACGGGGTACGAGCAGTACTTC. This gives the protein CASSTGQGTGYEQYF.